Presented here are 10 T cell receptor beta chains from one specimen sequenced in a study of shared clonotypes between healthy human individuals (TCRdb year 2020). Receptors were amplified or captured by the immunoSEQ multiplex PCR assay. Not all clones reach the TCRdb copy of this immuneACCESS table, which keeps in-frame sequences only. Checked studies attribute under half of the gap to unresolved V genes and leave the rest unexplained. In this sample the table shows some 2.1 million clones, approximately 92% of which occur a single time. 1.5% to 2% of the sample is in the top ten clones. CD8 naive samples were obtained by positive selection for CCR7 among CD45RO-negative cells, yielding a CD45RA+CCR7+ population from which TemRA cells were excluded. Source material: naive CD8+ T cells from PBMCs. In light of the paper, this sample's cell subset or site label describes: CD45RA+CCR7+. Receptors were obtained from a man younger than 35 in good health. Some clones in this sample may be carry-over from other donors' samples.

The rearrangement uses TRBV7-9 and TRBJ1-3; D ambiguous. V lost 5 bases, J lost 0 bases, and 14 bases lay in between. In germline, CDR1 is SEHNR, CDR2 FQNEAQ (reference sequence). The CDR3 covers 16 residues. In DNA form, the CDR3 reads TGTGCCAGCAGCCGCCGGACGGTCAGCTCTGGAAACACCATATATTTT. Its translation is CASSRRTVSSGNTIYF.

The V gene is TRBV10-3, the J gene TRBJ2-7; D call uncertain. The CDR3 is 14 residues long. Looked up from germline, CDR1 is ENHRY and CDR2 is SYGVKD. With 2 bases removed from V and 2 bases from J, the gap between germline ends came to 10 bases. The DNA of the CDR3 is TGTGCCATCAGTGAGCCGAGAAACCCCTACGAGCAGTACTTC. Its protein product is CAISEPRNPYEQYF.

The chain couples TRBV5-1 to TRBJ2-1; D may correspond to TRBD1 or TRBD2 (5 bases each). Germline V gene data show CDR1 as SGHRS and CDR2 as YFSETQ. The V end was cut by 2 bases, the J end by 7 bases, with 13 bases between. The CDR3 spans 14 residues. The CDR3 spells CASSFLGDGNEQFF. The CDR3 coding sequence is TGCGCCAGCAGCTTCCTTGGGGACGGTAATGAGCAGTTCTTC.

V is TRBV28 and J is TRBJ1-2, with 7 bases fitting TRBD1. Germline V lookup: CDR1 MDHEN, CDR2 SYDVKM. The length of the CDR3 is 14 residues. After removal of 6 bases from V and 5 bases from J, the junction contained 9 bases not matched to a gene. The CDR3 DNA reads as TGTGCCAGCAGCCTAGGGACAGAAAGTTATGGCTACACCTTC. This translates into CASSLGTESYGYTF.

The rearrangement uses TRBV9 and TRBJ2-1; the D is unclear. Germline V gene sequence: CDR1 SGDLS, CDR2 YYNGEE. The V and J ends lost 0 bases and 8 bases respectively, with 12 bases between them. The CDR3 is 14 amino acids. CDR3 amino acids: CASSVGSSVHEQFF. DNA for the CDR3: TGTGCCAGCAGCGTAGGGTCATCGGTCCATGAGCAGTTCTTC.

The V call is TRBV30, the J call TRBJ2-7; D remains unclear. Trimming stripped 3 bases from V and 4 bases from J, with 19 bases between. The CDR3 totals 15 residues. Germline CDR1 is GTSNPN and CDR2 is SVGIG (reference sequence). The CDR3 reads CAWSEDLGSWYEQYF. In nucleotides, the CDR3 is TGTGCCTGGAGCGAAGACTTGGGGTCGTGGTACGAGCAGTACTTC.

The chain combines TRBV27 with TRBJ2-7, with 11 bases aligning to TRBD2. The trim removed 6 bases at V and 6 bases at J, leaving 7 bases unmatched. The V gene's germline CDR1 is MNHEY and CDR2 SMNVEV (reference sequence). The CDR3 has 14 residues. The CDR3 region is CASRLLAGAGEQYF. The CDR3 DNA follows: TGTGCCAGCAGACTACTAGCGGGAGCAGGCGAGCAGTACTTC.

The chain employs TRBV7-2 and TRBJ1-1; D is uncertain. The CDR3 totals 14 residues. V lost 5 bases and J 0 bases, leaving 10 bases between the germline ends. Germline V gives CDR1 SGHTA, CDR2 FQGNSA. The CDR3 coding sequence is TGTGCCAGCAGCGCCAGTCGCGTGAACACTGAAGCTTTCTTT. Translating gives CASSASRVNTEAFF.

A note on this clone: The same CDR3 can be traced to other DNA sequences in this sample. The rearrangement joins TRBV5-1 to TRBJ2-1, with 14 nucleotides matching TRBD2. With V trimmed by 4 bases and J by 6 bases, 6 bases remained unmatched. Germline V gene lookup returns CDR1 SGHRS and CDR2 YFSETQ. The CDR3 contains 16 residues. CDR3 sequence: CASSPRLAGGVNEQFF. The CDR3 bases are TGCGCCAGCAGCCCCAGACTAGCGGGAGGGGTCAATGAGCAGTTCTTC.

CDR3 nucleotide sequence: TGTGCCAGCAGTTCCACCCTCAGGAGTCTAGCCAAAAACATTCAGTACTTC. This encodes CASSSTLRSLAKNIQYF. The chain joins TRBV2 to TRBJ2-4; no clear D. Germline V gene data show CDR1 as SNHLY and CDR2 as FYNNEI. The CDR3 is 17 residues long. V lost 5 bases and J 0 bases, leaving 17 bases between the germline ends. Drawing the rest from reference TRBV2 and TRBJ2-4, the complete variable domain is EPEVTQTPSHQVTQMGQEVILRCVPISNHLYFYWYRQILGQKVEFLVSFYNNEISEKSEIFDDQFSVERPDGSNFTLKIRSTKLEDSAMYFCASSSTLRSLAKNIQYFGAGTRLSVL.